Given below is one TCR beta chain in context. As yet, its antigen is unknown. The data are from a study of T-cell memory formation after mild COVID-19. Study background: Clusters of TCRs were largely donor specific.

UMIs and sample barcodes were carried by the TCR alpha and TCR beta cDNA libraries that 5'RACE produced using constant-segment primers. TCRdb reanalysed the 5' RACE reads using MiXCR and keeps one entry per CDR3 protein. The sample has about 130,000 distinct CDR3 sequences, over 15% seen once. V was clipped by 4 bases and J by 7 bases; unmatched bases: 9. The germline gives CDR1 SGHTA, CDR2 FQGTGA. The CDR3 length is 15 residues. General observations from the study: Cross-reactive memory apparently joined, as some responding clones appeared in pre-infection memory.

The sample was PBMCs or a T cell subset sorted from them (not recorded which). This TCR was recovered from a man aged 18 to 30 who had mild COVID-19 (a few samples of this study predate the infection). Cell type and time point are not known. The chain links TRBV7-3 to TRBJ2-1; 8 nucleotides match TRBD2. The chain's CDR3 is CASSWAGGGRNEQFF. Written as DNA, the CDR3 is TGTGCCAGCAGCTGGGCAGGCGGGGGGCGGAATGAGCAGTTCTTC. Filled out from reference TRBV7-3 and TRBJ2-1, the complete variable domain reads GAGVSQTPSNKVTEKGKYVELRCDPISGHTALYWYRQSLGQGPEFLIYFQGTGAADDSGLPNDRFFAVRPEGSVSTLKIQRTERGDSAVYLCASSWAGGGRNEQFFGPGTRLTVL.